This T cell receptor beta chain originates from a study of cytomegalovirus exposure and HLA in healthy donors. Study results and limitations: A highly shared variant cluster was judged a likely technical artifact. With later analysis, a missense DCLRE1C variant became linked to TCR beta V- and J-gene trimming. Fewer N-insertions than the roughly 600-donor mean were reportedly shown by an Asian-associated ancestry cluster in a later analysis.

The primer mix had 60 Vbeta and 13 Jbeta primers. Only in-frame clones appear in the TCRdb table, and some are missing; sequencing was by immunoSEQ multiplex PCR. The sample yields 150,000 to 160,000 clones, 70% to 85% seen once. This clone was counted only a few times. Its cognate antigen is unknown. Other nucleotide sequences in the sample specify the same CDR3. The V end lost 5 bases, the J end lost 5 bases, and 6 bases lay between the germline ends. Germline V gene sequence: CDR1 MNHEY, CDR2 SVGAGI. The CDR3 contains 11 residues. The TCR comes from a woman aged 50 to 60 in good health and CMV-seropositive. The genes are TRBV6-5 and TRBJ1-1; D remains unclear. Specimen: PBMCs. The CDR3 sequence is CASSRGTEAFF. CDR3 coding DNA: TGTGCCAGCAGTAGAGGGACTGAAGCTTTCTTT.